A single sample is the source of the 4 T cell receptor beta chains below, sequenced in a study of blood T cell repertoires in COVID-19. TCRdb's table, derived via immunoSEQ multiplex PCR, lists solely in-frame clones and lacks some. The repertoire includes 180,000 or so clones, roughly 83% of them detected once, and roughly 8.7% sits in the top ten. The specimen sequenced was PBMCs or T cells enriched from blood (not recorded which). All receptors come from a woman aged 30 to 39 who had recovered from COVID-19.

This clone has more than one count but fewer than ten. This CDR3 is CASSLESGLQGSYNEQFF. DNA of the CDR3: TGCGCCAGCAGCTTGGAATCCGGTTTGCAGGGGTCCTACAATGAGCAGTTCTTC. The V call is TRBV5-1, the J call TRBJ2-1; D perhaps matches TRBD1 (6 bases). Germline V gene data show CDR1 as SGHRS and CDR2 as YFSETQ. This CDR3 is 18 amino acids long. Trimming removed 0 bases at V and 1 base at J, with 17 bases between.

The J gene is TRBJ1-6, the V gene TRBV28; D call uncertain. V lost 4 bases to trimming and J lost 12 bases, with 19 bases between them. CDR3 length: 15 amino acids. The germline V gene has CDR1 MDHEN and CDR2 SYDVKM. The chain's CDR3 is CASSSPGTANGPLHF. The CDR3 DNA follows: TGTGCCAGCAGTTCGCCCGGTACCGCTAACGGACCCCTCCACTTT. Combining the CDR3 with reference TRBV28 and TRBJ1-6 gives the whole variable domain DVKVTQSSRYLVKRTGEKVFLECVQDMDHENMFWYRQDPGLGLRLIYFSYDVKMKEKGDIPEGYSVSREKKERFSLILESASTNQTSMYLCASSSPGTANGPLHFGNGTRLTVT.

The chain has TRBV30 and TRBJ2-7; TRBD1 aligns across 7 bases. CDR1 and CDR2 (germline): GTSNPN, SVGIG (reference sequence). The ends lost 4 bases at V and 6 bases at J; junction bases unmatched: 9. The CDR3 is 13 residues long. The CDR3 loop is CAWTDRASSEQYF. The CDR3 DNA reads TGTGCCTGGACCGACAGGGCAAGCAGCGAGCAGTACTTC.

The chain recombines TRBV2 with TRBJ2-3, with a tentative D call TRBD2 (5 bases). The CDR3 sequence is 15 residues long. Germline V lookup: CDR1 SNHLY, CDR2 FYNNEI. V was cut by 2 bases and J by 5 bases, with 14 bases left in between. The CDR3 bases are TGTGCCAGCAGTGAACTTAGCGCTCGGGAAGATACGCAGTATTTT. Protein sequence: CASSELSAREDTQYF.